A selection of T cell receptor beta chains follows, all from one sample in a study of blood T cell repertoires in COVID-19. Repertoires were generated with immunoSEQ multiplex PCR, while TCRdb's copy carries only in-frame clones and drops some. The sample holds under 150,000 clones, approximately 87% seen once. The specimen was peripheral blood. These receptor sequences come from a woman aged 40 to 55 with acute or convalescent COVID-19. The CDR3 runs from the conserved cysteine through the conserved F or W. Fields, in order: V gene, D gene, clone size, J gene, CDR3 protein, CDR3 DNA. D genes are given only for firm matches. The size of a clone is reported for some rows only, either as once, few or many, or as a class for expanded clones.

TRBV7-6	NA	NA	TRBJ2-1	CASSPGDYAGSSYNEQFF	TGTGCCAGCAGCCCAGGAGACTACGCGGGCAGCTCCTACAATGAGCAGTTCTTC
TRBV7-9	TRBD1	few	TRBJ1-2	CASSDRGRGYTF	TGTGCCAGCAGCGACAGGGGGCGAGGCTACACCTTC
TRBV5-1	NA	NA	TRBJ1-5	CASSPGQLDQPQHF	TGCGCCAGCAGCCCCGGACAGTTGGATCAGCCCCAGCATTTT
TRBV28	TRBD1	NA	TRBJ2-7	CASSLGQHSYEQYF	TGTGCCAGCAGTTTGGGACAGCACTCCTACGAGCAGTACTTC
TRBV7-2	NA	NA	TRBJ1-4	CASSLGQGREKLFF	TGTGCCAGCAGCTTAGGGCAGGGCCGGGAAAAACTGTTTTTT
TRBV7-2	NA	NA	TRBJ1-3	CASSSRGGSGNTIYF	TGTGCCAGCAGCTCCCGGGGGGGCTCCGGAAACACCATATATTTT
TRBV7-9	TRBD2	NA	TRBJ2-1	CASSPTTSGVEQFF	TGTGCCAGCAGCCCTACGACTAGCGGGGTAGAGCAGTTCTTC
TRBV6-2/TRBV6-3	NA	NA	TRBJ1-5	CASSYSADQPQHF	TGTGCCAGCAGTTACTCGGCAGATCAGCCCCAGCATTTT
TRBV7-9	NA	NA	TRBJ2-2	CASSLDRATGELFF	TGTGCCAGCAGCTTAGACAGGGCCACCGGGGAGCTGTTTTTT
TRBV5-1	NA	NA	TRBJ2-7	CASSLGGGLSPEQYF	TGCGCCAGCAGCTTGGGGGGGGGCCTTTCCCCCGAGCAGTACTTC
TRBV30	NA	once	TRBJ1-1	CAWSFGGNTEAFF	TGTGCCTGGAGTTTCGGGGGGAACACTGAAGCTTTCTTT
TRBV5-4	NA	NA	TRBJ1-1	CASSLDQSMNTEAFF	TGTGCCAGCAGCTTGGACCAGTCCATGAACACTGAAGCTTTCTTT
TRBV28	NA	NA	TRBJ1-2	CASSPRQDPNYGYTF	TGTGCCAGCAGTCCAAGACAGGACCCTAACTATGGCTACACCTTC
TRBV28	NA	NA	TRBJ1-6	CASSLIERVSSPLHF	TGTGCCAGCAGTTTGATCGAGCGGGTTAGTTCACCCCTCCACTTT
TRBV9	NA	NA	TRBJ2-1	CASSAKILGNEQFF	TGTGCCAGCAGCGCTAAGATACTAGGCAATGAGCAGTTCTTC
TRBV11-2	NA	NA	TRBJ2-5	CASRVRGGETQYF	TGTGCCAGCCGTGTACGGGGAGGAGAGACCCAGTACTTC
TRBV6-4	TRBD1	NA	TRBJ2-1	CASSTGDSHNEQFF	TGTGCCAGCAGCACCGGGGACAGCCACAATGAGCAGTTCTTC
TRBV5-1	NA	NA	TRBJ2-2	CASSLEAWGDTGELFF	TGCGCCAGCAGCTTGGAGGCTTGGGGGGACACCGGGGAGCTGTTTTTT
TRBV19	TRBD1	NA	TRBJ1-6	CASGKRGTGKSPLHF	TGTGCCAGTGGGAAGCGGGGGACAGGGAAGTCTCCCCTCCACTTT
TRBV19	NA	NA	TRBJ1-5	CASSSSRVGNQPQHF	TGTGCCAGTAGTAGTTCCAGGGTCGGCAATCAGCCCCAGCATTTT
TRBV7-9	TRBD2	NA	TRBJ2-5	CASSSSGTQETQYF	TGTGCCAGCAGCTCGAGCGGGACTCAAGAGACCCAGTACTTC
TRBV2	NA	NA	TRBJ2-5	CASSEYSVQETQYF	TGTGCCAGCAGTGAATATTCAGTCCAAGAGACCCAGTACTTC
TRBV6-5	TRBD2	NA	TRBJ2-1	CASSRTSGLYNEQFF	TGTGCCAGCAGTAGGACTAGCGGTCTTTACAATGAGCAGTTCTTC
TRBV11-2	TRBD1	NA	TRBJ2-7	CASSPGTGGAYEQYF	TGTGCCAGCAGCCCAGGGACAGGGGGCGCGTACGAGCAGTACTTC
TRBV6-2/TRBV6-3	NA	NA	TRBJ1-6	CASSYIENSPLHF	TGTGCCAGCAGTTACATCGAGAATTCACCCCTCCACTTT